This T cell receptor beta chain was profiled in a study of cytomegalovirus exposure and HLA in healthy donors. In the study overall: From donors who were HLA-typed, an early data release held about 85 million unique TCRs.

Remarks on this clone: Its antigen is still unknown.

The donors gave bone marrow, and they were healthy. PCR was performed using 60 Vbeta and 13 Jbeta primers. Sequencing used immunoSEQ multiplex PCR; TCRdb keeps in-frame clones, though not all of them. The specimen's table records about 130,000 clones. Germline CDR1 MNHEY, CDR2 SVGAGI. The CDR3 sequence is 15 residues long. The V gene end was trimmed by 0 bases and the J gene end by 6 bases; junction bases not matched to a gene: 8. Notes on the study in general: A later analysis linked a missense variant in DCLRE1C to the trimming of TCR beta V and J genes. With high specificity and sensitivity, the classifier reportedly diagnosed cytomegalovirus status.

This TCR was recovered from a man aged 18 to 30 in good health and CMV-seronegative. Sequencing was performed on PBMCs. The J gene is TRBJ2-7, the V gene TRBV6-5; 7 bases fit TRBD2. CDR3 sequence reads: CASSYSIGGGGEQYF. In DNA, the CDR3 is TGTGCCAGCAGTTACTCCATCGGCGGCGGGGGCGAGCAGTACTTC.